This entry lists 14 T cell receptor beta chains sequenced from one sample in a study of blood T cell repertoires in COVID-19. Clones were read by immunoSEQ multiplex PCR, and TCRdb kept only the in-frame ones, dropping some. The sample lists 200,000 to 300,000 clones, around 90% occurring once. Sequencing was carried out using PBMCs or T cells enriched from blood (not recorded which). These receptors all stem from a man aged 45-65 years who had been exposed to COVID-19.

This sequence joins TRBV7-3 and TRBJ2-2, with a tentative D call TRBD1 (5 bases). V was trimmed by 5 bases and J by 7 bases, leaving 11 bases between them. This CDR3 region has 13 residues. CDR1 SGHTA and CDR2 FQGTGA come from the germline V gene. CDR3 bases: TGTGCCAGCAGCAAGACAGTTGGCGGGGAGCTGTTTTTT. Translation: CASSKTVGGELFF.

The J gene is TRBJ2-7, the V gene TRBV3-1 (or the pseudogene TRBV3-2), with 9 bases lining up with TRBD1. Germline V gives CDR1 LGHDT, CDR2 YNNKEL (reference sequence). This CDR3 is 17 amino acids long. The J segment lost 6 bases and the V segment lost 2 bases, leaving 14 bases of the junction unmatched. The CDR3 spells CASSQRRTGAYPGEQYF. The CDR3 DNA is TGTGCCAGCAGCCAACGACGGACAGGGGCCTACCCCGGCGAGCAGTACTTC.

The chain joins TRBV18 to TRBJ1-5; no clear D gene. V shed 10 bases and J shed 6 bases, with 16 bases lying between them. Germline lookup yields CDR1 KGHSH and CDR2 LQKENI. The CDR3 runs 13 residues. The CDR3: CATFSRVGQPQHF. The CDR3 DNA reads as TGTGCCACTTTTTCTCGGGTTGGTCAGCCCCAGCATTTT.

This clone was detected a few times. This chain links TRBV29-1 with TRBJ1-2; D is ambiguous. The germline gives CDR1 SQVTM, CDR2 ANQGSEA. Trimming left V 5 bases short and J 3 bases short, with 16 bases between. This CDR3 contains 14 residues. Written as DNA, the CDR3 is TGCAGCGTTCTGGGGTCGGGGTCCTACTATGGCTACACCTTC. It is translated as CSVLGSGSYYGYTF. The whole variable domain, remainder taken from reference TRBV29-1 and TRBJ1-2, is SAVISQKPSRDICQRGTSLTIQCQVDSQVTMMFWYRQQPGQSLTLIATANQGSEATYESGFVIDKFPISRPNLTFSTLTVSNMSPEDSSIYLCSVLGSGSYYGYTFGSGTRLTVV.

The chain carries TRBV28 and TRBJ1-4; TRBD1 agrees at 7 bases. There are 17 residues in the CDR3. Germline CDR1 reads MDHEN; CDR2 reads SYDVKM. V was pared by 2 bases and J by 2 bases, with 8 bases of the junction left unmatched. CDR3 protein: CASSLLRTGGTNEKLFF. The CDR3 nucleotides are TGTGCCAGCAGTTTACTCCGGACAGGAGGTACTAATGAAAAACTGTTTTTT.

J is TRBJ1-4 and V is TRBV28; no firm D call. The CDR3 totals 16 residues. CDR1 is MDHEN and CDR2 is SYDVKM in the germline V gene. V was shortened by 5 bases and J by 0 bases, with 13 bases between the two germline ends. This CDR3 reads CASSRLSTATNEKLFF. CDR3 DNA sequence: TGTGCCAGCAGTCGACTCTCTACTGCAACTAATGAAAAACTGTTTTTT.

This chain connects TRBV6-5 to TRBJ1-4; D is undetermined. The CDR3 contains 14 residues. The V end was cut by 6 bases, the J end by 3 bases, with 11 bases between. CDR1 MNHEY and CDR2 SVGAGI come from the germline V gene. The CDR3 here is CASRRFLANEKLFF. For the CDR3, the DNA is TGTGCCAGCAGGCGGTTTTTGGCTAATGAAAAACTGTTTTTT.

The rearrangement links TRBV5-3 to TRBJ1-5; no clear D. TRBV5-3 is flagged as an ORF with uncertain function. V lost 4 bases, J lost 0 bases, and 17 bases lay in between. The CDR3 spans 17 residues. The chain's CDR3 is CARSNVWASYSNQPQHF. Written as DNA, the CDR3 is TGTGCCAGAAGCAATGTTTGGGCATCTTATAGCAATCAGCCCCAGCATTTT.

The table lists this clone with a count of one. The rearrangement joins TRBV9 to TRBJ2-3, with a possible D match to TRBD2 (5 bases). V lost 0 bases, J lost 1 base, and 12 bases lay in between. Germline V gives CDR1 SGDLS, CDR2 YYNGEE. The CDR3 has 16 residues. CDR3 loop: CASSVDFRAGTDTQYF. CDR3 bases: TGTGCCAGCAGCGTAGATTTTCGAGCGGGCACAGATACGCAGTATTTT.

This clone was picked up one time. The chain recombines TRBV5-1 with TRBJ1-2; possibly TRBD1 for D (6 bases). Germline CDR1 is SGHRS and CDR2 is YFSETQ. The CDR3 consists of 18 residues. V was pared by 3 bases and J by 0 bases, with 21 bases between. In DNA form, the CDR3 reads TGCGCCAGCAGCTCGAGACCAAACGCTCAGGGGACTAACTATGGCTACACCTTC. Translating gives CASSSRPNAQGTNYGYTF.

The chain combines TRBV28 with TRBJ2-2; possibly TRBD2 for D (7 bases). Trimming took 6 bases from V and 5 from J, leaving 22 bases between them. There are 17 residues in the CDR3. Per the germline V gene, CDR1 is MDHEN and CDR2 is SYDVKM. As DNA, the CDR3 is TGTGCCAGCAGCCTTGGGGGGGCGGCTGGGGGAACCGGGGAGCTGTTTTTT. Translated: CASSLGGAAGGTGELFF.

This clone was observed a handful of times. For the CDR3, the DNA is TGTGCCAGCAGTTCCGGACAGAGCACAGATACGCAGTATTTT. Translated, it gives CASSSGQSTDTQYF. The chain has TRBV28 and TRBJ2-3; maybe TRBD1 (6 bases). V lost 4 bases and J lost 0, with 8 bases in between. CDR3 length: 14 residues. CDR1 and CDR2 from the germline V gene are MDHEN and SYDVKM.

The chain combines TRBV30 with TRBJ1-6; D is perhaps TRBD1 (6 bases). The CDR3 is 17 amino acids. Germline V gene data show CDR1 as GTSNPN and CDR2 as SVGIG (reference sequence). Trimming took 2 bases from V and 2 from J, leaving 16 bases between them. The CDR3 is CAWSPGHSSAYNSPLHF. The CDR3 DNA reads as TGTGCCTGGAGTCCGGGACATTCATCCGCCTATAATTCACCCCTCCACTTT.

This sequence joins TRBV7-3 and TRBJ1-2; TRBD1 matches at 8 bases. The trim removed 5 bases at V and 3 bases at J, leaving 5 bases unmatched. Germline CDR1 is SGHTA and CDR2 is FQGTGA. This CDR3 region has 14 residues. The CDR3 DNA sequence: TGTGCCAGCAGCGAAGACAGGGGTCACTATGGCTACACCTTC. Its translation: CASSEDRGHYGYTF.